This TCR beta chain was profiled in a study of response to subunit inactivated influenza vaccine. Whole-study findings and limits: Each seasonal influenza vaccination recruits few new T cells, the authors suggested.

The sample holds a few counts of this clonotype. Its antigen remains unidentified. TCRdb ran MiXCR on the RT-PCR reads and lists one entry per CDR3 protein. The sample lists about 300,000 distinct CDR3 sequences, 22% occurring once. The sequence was obtained from a man between 50 and 69 years old who received an inactivated influenza vaccine. The specimen comprised PBMCs from blood, sampled less than 22 months after vaccination.

In nucleotides, the CDR3 is TGTGCCAGCAGTCCCGGACAGCGTGGCCAGCCCCAGCATTTT. Translation: CASSPGQRGQPQHF. The gene calls are TRBV6-1 and TRBJ1-5; TRBD1 is a possible D gene (6 bases). From germline, CDR1 is MNHNS and CDR2 SASEGT. V was cut by 5 bases and J by 7 bases, with 15 bases left in between. The CDR3 runs 14 residues.